The rows below give T cell receptor beta chains drawn from one sample of a study of CD8 T cells in Susac syndrome. TCRdb reprocessed the immunoSEQ multiplex PCR reads with MiXCR, giving one entry per CDR3 protein. This sample has 300,000 or so distinct CDR3 sequences, with just over 90% found just once. The sample comprised CD4+ T cells from PBMCs. These receptors all stem from a human donor with multiple sclerosis. The CDR3 runs from the conserved cysteine through the conserved F or W. The D gene is left open where the match is weak. Clone size, where shown, is once, few, many, or a class for clones that have expanded.

J,D,V,size,DNA,CDR3
TRBJ1-5,TRBD1,TRBV19,.,TGTGCCAGTTCTGAACAGGGGAATCAGCCCCAGCATTTT,CASSEQGNQPQHF
TRBJ2-4,TRBD1,TRBV6-6,.,TGTGCCAGCACCATAGGGACAGCTGTAGCCAAAAACATTCAGTACTTC,CASTIGTAVAKNIQYF
TRBJ2-5,TRBD2,TRBV6-1,.,TGTGCCAGCGGGCTCGGACTAGCGGGCCGGGTGGGAGAGACCCAGTACTTC,CASGLGLAGRVGETQYF
TRBJ1-1,.,TRBV7-9,.,TGTGCCACCACCTTTAGGGTACAGGGTCTAGTTGAAGCTTTCTTT,CATTFRVQGLVEAFF
TRBJ1-1,.,TRBV20-1,.,TGCAGTGCTGGAGAGATGAACACTGAAGCTTTCTTT,CSAGEMNTEAFF
TRBJ2-3,TRBD2,TRBV9,.,TGTGCCAGCAGCCCGAGCTTAGCGGGGGGAACGCAGTATTTT,CASSPSLAGGTQYF
TRBJ1-5,.,TRBV25-1,.,TGTGCCAGCAGTGAATCGGTGGACACTATGCCCCAGCATTTT,CASSESVDTMPQHF
TRBJ1-5,TRBD1,TRBV6-6,.,TGTGCCAGCAGTTTGGGACAGGGTAGATCCAATCAGCCCCAGCATTTT,CASSLGQGRSNQPQHF
TRBJ1-5,.,TRBV30,.,TGTGCCTGGAGTGTACTCAGGGAGGGTCAGCCCCAGCATTTT,CAWSVLREGQPQHF
TRBJ2-5,TRBD2,TRBV20-1,.,TGCAGTGCTAGTGTAACGGGGGGGGAGACCCAGTACTTC,CSASVTGGETQYF
TRBJ1-1,.,TRBV19,.,TGTGCCAGTAGTACTTACTACAGAGGGACCCTGAACACTGAAGCTTTCTTT,CASSTYYRGTLNTEAFF
TRBJ1-1,.,TRBV12-3/TRBV12-4,.,TGTGCCAGCAGTTCGATAACTGACACTGAAGCTTTCTTT,CASSSITDTEAFF
TRBJ2-1,TRBD1,TRBV2,.,TGTGCCAGCATTTTACAGGGGGCGCGTAGTGAGCAGTTCTTC,CASILQGARSEQFF
TRBJ1-2,.,TRBV7-2,.,TGTGCCAGCTCCGCTAACTATGGCTACACCTTC,CASSANYGYTF
TRBJ2-7,.,TRBV6-2/TRBV6-3,few,TGTGCCAGCAGTTTTCCCCCCTACGAGCAGTACTTC,CASSFPPYEQYF
TRBJ1-2,.,TRBV29-1,.,TGCAGCGTTGGGCGCTTGATGACAGCAGAACTGTATGGCTACACCTTC,CSVGRLMTAELYGYTF
TRBJ1-1,TRBD1,TRBV25-1,.,TGTGCCAGCAGCGTACAGGGGGGGGACACTGAAGCTTTCTTT,CASSVQGGDTEAFF
TRBJ1-1,.,TRBV6-2/TRBV6-3,.,TGTGCCAGCAACTGGCCGAGGGGGGGACCTGAAGCTTTCTTT,CASNWPRGGPEAFF
TRBJ1-3,TRBD1,TRBV6-6,.,TGTGCCAGCAGTTCTACAGGGGGACCTGGAAACACCATATATTTT,CASSSTGGPGNTIYF
TRBJ2-7,TRBD1,TRBV7-8,.,TGTGCCAGCAGAACCGCAATCGGGACAGGGGATTACGAGCAGTACTTC,CASRTAIGTGDYEQYF
TRBJ1-4,.,TRBV4-3,.,TGCGCCAGCAGCCCCGACAGAACTAATGAAAAACTGTTTTTT,CASSPDRTNEKLFF
TRBJ1-1,.,TRBV7-8,.,TGTGCCAGCAGCAAGCAACGGGGCGCGAACACTGAAGCTTTCTTT,CASSKQRGANTEAFF